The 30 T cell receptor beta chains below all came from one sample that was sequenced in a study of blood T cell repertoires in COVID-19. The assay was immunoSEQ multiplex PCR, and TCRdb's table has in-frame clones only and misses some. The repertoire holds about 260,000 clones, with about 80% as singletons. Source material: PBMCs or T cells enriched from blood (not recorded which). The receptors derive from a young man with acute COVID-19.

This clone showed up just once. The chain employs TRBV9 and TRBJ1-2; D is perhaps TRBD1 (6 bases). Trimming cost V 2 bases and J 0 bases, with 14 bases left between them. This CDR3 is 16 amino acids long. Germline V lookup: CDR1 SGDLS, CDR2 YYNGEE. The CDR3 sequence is CASSVGPGATNYGYTF. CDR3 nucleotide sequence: TGTGCCAGCAGCGTGGGGCCAGGGGCAACTAACTATGGCTACACCTTC.

The DNA of the CDR3 is TGTGCCACCAGTGATTATCGGGGGCAGTTCTTC. Its protein product is CATSDYRGQFF. V gene TRBV24-1 combines with J gene TRBJ2-1, with a possible D match to TRBD2 (5 bases). The germline V gene has CDR1 KGHDR and CDR2 SFDVKD. The CDR3 has 11 amino acids. Trimming took 2 bases from V and 12 from J, leaving 7 bases between them.

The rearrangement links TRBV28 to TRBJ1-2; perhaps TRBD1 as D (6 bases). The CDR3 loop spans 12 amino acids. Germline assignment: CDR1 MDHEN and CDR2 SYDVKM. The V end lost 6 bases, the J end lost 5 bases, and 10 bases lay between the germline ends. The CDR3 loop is CASSYTGYGYTF. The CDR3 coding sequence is TGTGCCAGCAGCTATACAGGGTATGGCTACACCTTC.

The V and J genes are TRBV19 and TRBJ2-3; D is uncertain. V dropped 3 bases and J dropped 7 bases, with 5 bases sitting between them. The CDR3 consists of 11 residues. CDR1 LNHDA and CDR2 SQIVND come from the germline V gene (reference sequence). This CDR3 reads CASSMEHTQYF. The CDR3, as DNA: TGTGCCAGTAGTATGGAGCATACGCAGTATTTT.

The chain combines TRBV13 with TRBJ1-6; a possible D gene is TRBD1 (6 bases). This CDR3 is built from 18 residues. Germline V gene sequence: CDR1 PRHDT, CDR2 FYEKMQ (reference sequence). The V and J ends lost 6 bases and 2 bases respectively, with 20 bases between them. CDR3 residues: CASSQVQGIRAYNSPLHF. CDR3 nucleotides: TGTGCCAGCAGTCAAGTTCAGGGGATAAGAGCCTATAATTCACCCCTCCACTTT.

The CDR3 DNA is TGTGCCAGCAGTTACACTAGCGGGGGGGCAGAGACCCAGTACTTC. Translated: CASSYTSGGAETQYF. V and J are TRBV6-2 or TRBV6-3 and TRBJ2-5, with 13 bases fitting TRBD2. Per the germline V gene, CDR1 is MNHEY and CDR2 is SVGEGT. With 2 bases clipped from V and 4 bases from J, the junction kept 1 base outside the gene matches. The CDR3 has 15 residues.

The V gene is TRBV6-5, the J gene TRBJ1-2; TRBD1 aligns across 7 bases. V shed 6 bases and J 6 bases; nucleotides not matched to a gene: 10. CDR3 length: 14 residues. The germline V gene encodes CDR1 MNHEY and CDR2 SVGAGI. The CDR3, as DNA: TGTGCCAGCAGCACGCAGGGGGGAATGCATGGCTACACCTTC. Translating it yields CASSTQGGMHGYTF.

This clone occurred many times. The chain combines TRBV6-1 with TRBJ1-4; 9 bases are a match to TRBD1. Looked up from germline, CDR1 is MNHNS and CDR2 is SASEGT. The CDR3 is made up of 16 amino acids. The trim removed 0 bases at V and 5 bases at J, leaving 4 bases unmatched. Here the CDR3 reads CASSEALGTGNEKLFF. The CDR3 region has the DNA TGTGCCAGCAGTGAAGCGTTGGGGACAGGGAATGAAAAACTGTTTTTT.

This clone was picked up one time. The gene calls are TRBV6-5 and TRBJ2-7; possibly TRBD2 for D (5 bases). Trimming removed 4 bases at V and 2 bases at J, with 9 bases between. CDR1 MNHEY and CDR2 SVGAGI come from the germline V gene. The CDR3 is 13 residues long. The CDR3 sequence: CASSSGSTYEQYV. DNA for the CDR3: TGTGCCAGCAGTTCGGGGTCCACCTACGAGCAGTACGTC.

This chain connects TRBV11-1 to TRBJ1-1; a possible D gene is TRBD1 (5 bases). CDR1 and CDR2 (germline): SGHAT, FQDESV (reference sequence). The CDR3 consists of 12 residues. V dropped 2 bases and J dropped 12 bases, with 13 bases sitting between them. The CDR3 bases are TGTGCCAGCAGCTTAAACATGGGGGGAACTTTCTTT. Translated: CASSLNMGGTFF.

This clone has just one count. The CDR3, as DNA: TGTGCCTGGGGGGGGTTAAACACCATATATTTT. Protein sequence: CAWGGLNTIYF. The rearrangement joins TRBV30 to TRBJ1-3, with TRBD1 as a possible D gene (5 bases). V lost 5 bases and J 6 bases, leaving 8 bases between the germline ends. The CDR3 covers 11 residues. Germline assignment: CDR1 GTSNPN and CDR2 SVGIG (reference sequence).

CDR3 region: CASSVEGGNNSPLHF. The CDR3 DNA sequence: TGTGCCAGCAGCGTCGAAGGAGGGAATAATTCACCCCTCCACTTT. The chain carries TRBV28 and TRBJ1-6; the D is unclear. The ends were cut back, 6 bases at V and 5 bases at J, with 14 bases in the middle. The germline V gene has CDR1 MDHEN and CDR2 SYDVKM. There are 15 residues in the CDR3.

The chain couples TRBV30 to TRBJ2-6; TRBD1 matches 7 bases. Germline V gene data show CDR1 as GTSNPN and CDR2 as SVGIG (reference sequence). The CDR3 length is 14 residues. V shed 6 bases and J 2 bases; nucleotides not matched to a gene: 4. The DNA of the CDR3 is TGTGCCTGTCCCGACAGGGCTGGGGCCAACGTCCTGACTTTC. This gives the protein CACPDRAGANVLTF.

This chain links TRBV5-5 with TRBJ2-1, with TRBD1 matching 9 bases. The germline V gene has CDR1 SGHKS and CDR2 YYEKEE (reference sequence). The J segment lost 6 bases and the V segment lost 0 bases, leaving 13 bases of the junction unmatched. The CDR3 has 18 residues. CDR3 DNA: TGTGCCAGCAGCTTGGGAGCTTGGGGGACAGGGTATGTCAATGAGCAGTTCTTC. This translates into CASSLGAWGTGYVNEQFF.

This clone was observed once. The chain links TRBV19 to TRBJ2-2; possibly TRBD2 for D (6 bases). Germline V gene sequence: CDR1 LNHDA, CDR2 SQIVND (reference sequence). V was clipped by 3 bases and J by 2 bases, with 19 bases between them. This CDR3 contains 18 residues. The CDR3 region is CASSIRRGRGANTGELFF. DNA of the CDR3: TGTGCCAGTAGTATCCGGAGGGGTCGTGGAGCCAACACCGGGGAGCTGTTTTTT.

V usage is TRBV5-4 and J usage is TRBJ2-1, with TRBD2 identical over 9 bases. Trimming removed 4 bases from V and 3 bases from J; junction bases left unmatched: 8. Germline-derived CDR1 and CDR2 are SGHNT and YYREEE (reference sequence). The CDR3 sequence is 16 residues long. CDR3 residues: CASSLVGRGGYNEQFF. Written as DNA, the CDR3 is TGTGCCAGCAGCCTGGTCGGGCGGGGGGGCTACAATGAGCAGTTCTTC.

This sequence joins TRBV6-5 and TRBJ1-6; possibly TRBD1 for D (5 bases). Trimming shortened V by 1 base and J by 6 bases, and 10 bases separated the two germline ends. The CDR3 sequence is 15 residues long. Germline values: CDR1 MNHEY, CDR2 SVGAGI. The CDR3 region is CASSYFRQPNSPLHF. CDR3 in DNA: TGTGCCAGCAGTTACTTCAGACAGCCTAATTCACCCCTCCACTTT.

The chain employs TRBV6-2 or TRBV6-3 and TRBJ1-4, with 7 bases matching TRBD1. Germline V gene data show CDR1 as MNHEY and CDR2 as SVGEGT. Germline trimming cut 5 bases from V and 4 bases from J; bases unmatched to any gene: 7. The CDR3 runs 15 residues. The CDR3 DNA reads TGTGCCAGCAGTAGAATGGGACAGATTAATGAAAAACTGTTTTTT. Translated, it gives CASSRMGQINEKLFF.

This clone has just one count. The CDR3 protein is CSVVSSGSSGNTIYF. For the CDR3, the DNA is TGCAGCGTTGTATCCTCGGGGAGCTCTGGAAACACCATATATTTT. The rearrangement joins TRBV29-1 to TRBJ1-3; no clear D gene. This CDR3 has 15 amino acids. V lost 4 bases to trimming and J lost 0 bases, with 13 bases between them. CDR1 and CDR2 (germline): SQVTM, ANQGSEA. The full variable domain, rest sourced from reference TRBV29-1 and TRBJ1-3, is SAVISQKPSRDICQRGTSLTIQCQVDSQVTMMFWYRQQPGQSLTLIATANQGSEATYESGFVIDKFPISRPNLTFSTLTVSNMSPEDSSIYLCSVVSSGSSGNTIYFGEGSWLTVV.

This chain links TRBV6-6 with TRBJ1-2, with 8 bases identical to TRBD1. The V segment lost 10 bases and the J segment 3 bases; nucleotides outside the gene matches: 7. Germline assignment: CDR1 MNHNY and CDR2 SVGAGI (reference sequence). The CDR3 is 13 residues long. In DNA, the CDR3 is TGTGCCACTACAGGGGGTCGGTACTATGGCTACACCTTC. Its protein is CATTGGRYYGYTF.

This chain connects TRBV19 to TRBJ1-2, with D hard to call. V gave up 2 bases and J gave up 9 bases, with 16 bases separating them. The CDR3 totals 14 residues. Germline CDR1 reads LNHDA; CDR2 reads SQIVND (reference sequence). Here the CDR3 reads CASSIPTHERSYTF. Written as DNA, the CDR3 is TGTGCCAGTAGTATACCGACTCACGAAAGGAGCTACACCTTC.

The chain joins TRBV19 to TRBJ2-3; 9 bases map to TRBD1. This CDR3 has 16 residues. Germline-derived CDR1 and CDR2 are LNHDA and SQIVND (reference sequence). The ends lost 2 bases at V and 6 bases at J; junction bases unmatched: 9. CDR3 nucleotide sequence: TGTGCCAGTAGTATAAGGGGACAGGGAGATCCGGATACGCAGTATTTT. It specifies CASSIRGQGDPDTQYF.

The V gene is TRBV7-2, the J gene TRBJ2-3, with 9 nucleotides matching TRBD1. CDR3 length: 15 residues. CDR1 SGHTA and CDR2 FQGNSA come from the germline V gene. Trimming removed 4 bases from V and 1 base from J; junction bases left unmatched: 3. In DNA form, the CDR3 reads TGTGCCAGCAGCTCTTGGACAGGGGGCACAGATACGCAGTATTTT. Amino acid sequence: CASSSWTGGTDTQYF.

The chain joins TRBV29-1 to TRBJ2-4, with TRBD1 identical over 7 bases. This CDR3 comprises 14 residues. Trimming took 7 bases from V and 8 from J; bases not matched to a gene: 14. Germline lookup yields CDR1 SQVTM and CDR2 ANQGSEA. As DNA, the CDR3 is TGCAGCGACCAACCGACAGGGCGAGAAGACATTCAGTACTTC. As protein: CSDQPTGREDIQYF.

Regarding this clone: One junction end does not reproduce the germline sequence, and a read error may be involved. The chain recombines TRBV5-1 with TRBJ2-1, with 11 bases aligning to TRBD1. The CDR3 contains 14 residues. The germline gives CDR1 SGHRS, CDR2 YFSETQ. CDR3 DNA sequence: TGTGCCAGCAGCTTGGGACAGGGGGGAGATGAGCAGTTCTTC. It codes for CASSLGQGGDEQFF.

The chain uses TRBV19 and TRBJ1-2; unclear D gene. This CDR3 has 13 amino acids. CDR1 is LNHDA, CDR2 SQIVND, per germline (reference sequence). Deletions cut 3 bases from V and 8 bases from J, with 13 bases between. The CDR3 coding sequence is TGTGCCAGTAGTATTAGAGAACCAGCGGGCTACACCTTC. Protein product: CASSIREPAGYTF.

CDR3 coding DNA: TGTGCCAGCAGCCGGGGACAGTACTCTGGAAACACCATATATTTT. Its protein product is CASSRGQYSGNTIYF. The chain couples TRBV11-3 to TRBJ1-3; TRBD1 aligns across 7 bases. Per the germline V gene, CDR1 is SGHNT and CDR2 is YENEEA. CDR3 length: 15 residues. Losses at the gene ends were 5 bases for V and 0 bases for J; bases not matched to a gene: 4.

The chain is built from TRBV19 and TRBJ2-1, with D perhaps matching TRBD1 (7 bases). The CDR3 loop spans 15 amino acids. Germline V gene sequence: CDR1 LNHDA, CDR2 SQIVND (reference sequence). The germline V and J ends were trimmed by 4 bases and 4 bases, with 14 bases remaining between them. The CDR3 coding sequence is TGTGCCAGTAGTACCCAGGGGGAGGCTTACAATGAGCAGTTCTTC. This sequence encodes CASSTQGEAYNEQFF.

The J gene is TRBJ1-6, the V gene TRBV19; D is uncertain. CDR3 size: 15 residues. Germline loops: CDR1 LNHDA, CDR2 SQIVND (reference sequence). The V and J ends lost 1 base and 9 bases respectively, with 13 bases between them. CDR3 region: CASSIGEGAVSPLHF. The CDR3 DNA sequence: TGTGCCAGTAGTATAGGGGAGGGAGCGGTTTCACCCCTCCACTTT. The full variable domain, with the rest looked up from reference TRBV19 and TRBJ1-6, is DGGITQSPKYLFRKEGQNVTLSCEQNLNHDAMYWYRQDPGQGLRLIYYSQIVNDFQKGDIAEGYSVSREKKESFPLTVTSAQKNPTAFYLCASSIGEGAVSPLHFGNGTRLTVT.

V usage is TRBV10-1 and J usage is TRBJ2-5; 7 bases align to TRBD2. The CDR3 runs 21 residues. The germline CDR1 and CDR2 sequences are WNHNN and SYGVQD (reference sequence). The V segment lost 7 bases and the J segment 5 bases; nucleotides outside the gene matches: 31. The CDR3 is CASKAFYAARMGLLAPETQYF. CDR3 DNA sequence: TGCGCCAGCAAAGCGTTTTACGCGGCACGTATGGGACTATTGGCCCCGGAGACCCAGTACTTC.